Below are 30 T cell receptor beta chains sequenced from a single sample in a study of long-term antiretroviral therapy in people with HIV. It was version v3.0 of the immunoSEQ assay that was run at survey level. The method was immunoSEQ multiplex PCR; TCRdb's version includes in-frame clones alone and lacks a portion of them. The repertoire holds tens of thousands of clones, with approximately 80% as singletons. The material was unsorted PBMCs, obtained 0.3 years after starting antiretroviral therapy. The receptors shown here come from a man younger than 35 with HIV.

In regard to this clone: The junction departs from germline at one end; a sequencing error may be responsible. The chain employs TRBV7-7 and TRBJ2-5; TRBD1 matches 10 bases. The CDR3 has 15 amino acids. The germline V gene has CDR1 SSHAT and CDR2 FNYEAQ (reference sequence). The CDR3 DNA sequence: TGTGCTAGCAGCCTCTGGACAGGGGGAGCAGAGACCCAGTACTTC. Translating gives CASSLWTGGAETQYF.

This chain links TRBV18 with TRBJ2-2; the D call may be TRBD1 or TRBD2 (5 bases each). V was cut by 1 base and J by 3 bases, with 6 bases left in between. In germline, CDR1 is KGHSH, CDR2 LQKENI. CDR3 length: 14 amino acids. CDR3 loop: CASSPRGYTGELFF. The CDR3 DNA follows: TGTGCCAGCTCACCACGGGGGTACACCGGGGAGCTGTTTTTT.

V and J are TRBV2 and TRBJ1-2; TRBD1 matches at 8 bases. Trimming removed 7 bases from V and 7 bases from J; junction bases left unmatched: 5. This CDR3 spans 12 amino acids. Germline assignment: CDR1 SNHLY and CDR2 FYNNEI. The CDR3 coding sequence is TGTGCCAGCATTACGACAGGGGTTGGCTACACCTTC. This translates into CASITTGVGYTF.

The chain's CDR3 is CASSWSQGAGETQYF. CDR3 DNA: TGCGCCAGCAGCTGGTCACAGGGGGCAGGTGAGACCCAGTACTTC. V gene TRBV5-1 combines with J gene TRBJ2-5; TRBD1 aligns across 9 bases. Trimming cost V 3 bases and J 5 bases; bases outside gene matches: 8. This CDR3 has 15 residues. CDR1 and CDR2 from the germline V gene are SGHRS and YFSETQ.

The J gene is TRBJ2-3, the V gene TRBV6-5; 7 bases fit TRBD2. CDR1 is MNHEY and CDR2 is SVGAGI in the germline V gene. CDR3 length equals 16 residues. The V segment lost 0 bases and the J segment 4 bases; nucleotides outside the gene matches: 7. This CDR3 is CASSYSRGSNSDTQYF. In nucleotides, the CDR3 is TGTGCCAGCAGTTACTCGCGCGGGAGTAACTCAGATACGCAGTATTTT.

The V and J genes are TRBV5-1 and TRBJ2-2, with D hard to call. This CDR3 has 15 amino acids. V lost 0 bases, J lost 0 bases, and 6 bases lay in between. Germline V CDR1 and CDR2: SGHRS, YFSETQ. CDR3 sequence: CASSLGRTNTGELFF. CDR3 DNA: TGCGCCAGCAGCTTGGGACGGACGAACACCGGGGAGCTGTTTTTT.

J is TRBJ2-7 and V is TRBV6-1, with 10 positions matching TRBD1. Trimming at V came to 2 bases and at J to 2 bases, leaving 6 bases not matched to a gene. This CDR3 comprises 16 residues. Germline CDR1 reads MNHNS; CDR2 reads SASEGT. The CDR3 here is CASSESWGTGAYEQYF. CDR3 DNA sequence: TGTGCCAGCAGTGAAAGTTGGGGGACAGGGGCCTACGAGCAGTACTTC.

The rearrangement joins TRBV11-2 to TRBJ1-4; D is undetermined. CDR1 and CDR2 (germline): SGHAT, FQNNGV. CDR3 length: 14 amino acids. The V and J ends lost 4 bases and 4 bases respectively, with 10 bases between them. The chain's CDR3 is CASSSGRVNEKLFF. The CDR3 region has the DNA TGTGCCAGCAGCTCAGGACGGGTTAATGAAAAACTGTTTTTT.

The chain joins TRBV6-6 to TRBJ2-1; 11 positions match TRBD2. The CDR3 spans 15 residues. V shed 6 bases, J shed 8 bases, and the junction held 9 bases outside the gene matches. Germline V lookup: CDR1 MNHNY, CDR2 SVGAGI (reference sequence). Here the CDR3 reads CASRERLAGGYEQFF. CDR3 in DNA: TGTGCCAGCAGAGAAAGGCTAGCGGGAGGCTATGAGCAGTTCTTC.

The chain joins TRBV6-1 to TRBJ1-6, with unresolved D. The V and J ends lost 4 bases and 10 bases respectively, with 11 bases between them. This CDR3 region has 13 residues. The germline gives CDR1 MNHNS, CDR2 SASEGT. CDR3 sequence reads: CASSVLQESPLHF. The CDR3 DNA sequence: TGTGCCAGCAGTGTACTCCAGGAGTCACCCCTCCACTTT.

This chain connects TRBV5-1 to TRBJ1-1; a possible D gene is TRBD1 (5 bases). V lost 0 bases and J 0 bases, leaving 9 bases between the germline ends. The CDR3 totals 15 residues. Germline CDR1 and CDR2: SGHRS and YFSETQ. CDR3 sequence: CASSLGGSMNTEAFF. CDR3 nucleotide sequence: TGCGCCAGCAGCTTGGGGGGCAGCATGAACACTGAAGCTTTCTTT. Together with reference TRBV5-1 and TRBJ1-1, the CDR3 gives the full variable domain: KAGVTQTPRYLIKTRGQQVTLSCSPISGHRSVSWYQQTPGQGLQFLFEYFSETQRNKGNFPGRFSGRQFSNSRSEMNVSTLELGDSALYLCASSLGGSMNTEAFFGQGTRLTVV.

The gene calls are TRBV2 and TRBJ2-3, with unresolved D. The germline V gene has CDR1 SNHLY and CDR2 FYNNEI. The CDR3 has 13 residues. The germline V and J ends were trimmed by 4 bases and 4 bases, with 9 bases remaining between them. CDR3 sequence: CASSGSRPDTQYF. The DNA of the CDR3 is TGTGCCAGCAGTGGCAGCCGGCCAGATACGCAGTATTTT.

The chain couples TRBV18 to TRBJ1-3; D is uncertain. V was trimmed by 2 bases and J by 7 bases, leaving 12 bases between them. This CDR3 has 14 residues. CDR1 KGHSH and CDR2 LQKENI come from the germline V gene. The CDR3 reads CASSPYVSSNTIYF. CDR3 in DNA: TGTGCCAGCTCACCATACGTGTCCAGTAACACCATATATTTT.

This clone was observed a single time. V is TRBV2 and J is TRBJ2-1, with 11 nucleotides matching TRBD2. The germline gives CDR1 SNHLY, CDR2 FYNNEI. The CDR3 is made up of 16 amino acids. Trimming took 10 bases from V and 6 from J; bases not matched to a gene: 14. CDR3 in DNA: TGTGCCACCCAACCTGGGGTAGCGGGGGGGATCAATGAGCAGTTCTTC. Its translation is CATQPGVAGGINEQFF.

This clone came up a few times. The chain combines TRBV7-5 with TRBJ2-2; the table's D call TRBD2 went unverified against the DNA. TRBV7-5 is reported as a pseudogene. This CDR3 is 17 amino acids long. The CDR3 DNA sequence: TGTGCCAGAAGCTTAGATCAGGGAGGGCCAAGTACCGGGGAGCTGTTTTTT. Residues: CARSLDQGGPSTGELFF.

A single count supports this clone. The chain joins TRBV6-6 to TRBJ2-7, with D perhaps being TRBD1 or TRBD2 (5 bases each). Per the germline V gene, CDR1 is MNHNY and CDR2 is SVGAGI (reference sequence). Trimming took 6 bases from V and 5 from J, leaving 11 bases between them. The CDR3 contains 12 residues. CDR3 in amino acids: CASSETADEQYF. The CDR3 bases are TGTGCCAGCAGCGAGACAGCGGACGAGCAGTACTTC.

The chain recombines TRBV27 with TRBJ2-2; D is unclear. CDR3 length equals 15 residues. The germline V gene encodes CDR1 MNHEY and CDR2 SMNVEV (reference sequence). With 0 bases removed from V and 6 bases from J, the gap between germline ends came to 11 bases. CDR3 in amino acids: CASSLSTGLSGELFF. CDR3 nucleotide sequence: TGTGCCAGCAGTTTATCGACCGGTCTCTCCGGGGAGCTGTTTTTT.

The J gene is TRBJ2-4, the V gene TRBV28, with D maybe TRBD1 (5 bases). Trimming took 5 bases from V and 0 from J, leaving 11 bases between them. The germline V gene has CDR1 MDHEN and CDR2 SYDVKM. The CDR3 runs to 15 residues. The CDR3 reads CASSPVGVAKNIQYF. In DNA form, the CDR3 reads TGTGCCAGCAGTCCTGTAGGGGTAGCCAAAAACATTCAGTACTTC.

In this sample, this clone turned up a few times. The chain has TRBV30 and TRBJ1-2; D is ambiguous. This CDR3 contains 11 residues. The germline V gene encodes CDR1 GTSNPN and CDR2 SVGIG (reference sequence). The ends were cut back, 1 base at V and 8 bases at J, with 8 bases in the middle. The CDR3 sequence is CAWSGGGGYTF. CDR3 sequence (DNA): TGTGCCTGGAGTGGGGGAGGGGGCTACACCTTC.

V is TRBV23-1 and J is TRBJ1-1; no clear D gene. TRBV23-1 is noted as an ORF with a role that remains uncertain. The V end lost 1 base, the J end lost 7 bases, and 16 bases lay between the germline ends. The CDR3 spans 15 residues. CDR3 sequence: CASSQLEGSWGEAFF. CDR3 coding DNA: TGCGCCAGCAGTCAATTAGAAGGGAGTTGGGGTGAAGCTTTCTTT.

The sample holds one count of this clone. The gene calls are TRBV4-2 and TRBJ2-7, with D maybe TRBD1 (6 bases). The V end was cut by 3 bases, the J end by 3 bases, with 12 bases between. The CDR3 runs to 14 residues. From germline, CDR1 is LGHNA and CDR2 YNFKEQ. For the CDR3, the DNA is TGTGCCAGCAGCCATGGACAGCTACACTACGAGCAGTACTTC. Protein: CASSHGQLHYEQYF.

CDR3 protein: CASYRAMQTNEKLFF. As DNA, the CDR3 is TGTGCCAGCTATCGGGCCATGCAAACTAATGAAAAACTGTTTTTT. This chain uses TRBV5-6 with TRBJ1-4; D is ambiguous. Germline V CDR1 and CDR2: SGHDT, YYEEEE. The CDR3 extends over 15 amino acids. Trimming removed 7 bases from V and 1 base from J, with 14 bases in between.

The chain recombines TRBV28 with TRBJ1-5; D ambiguous. V lost 6 bases and J 6 bases, leaving 15 bases between the germline ends. This CDR3 contains 14 residues. CDR1 and CDR2 (germline): MDHEN, SYDVKM. CDR3 in amino acids: CASRTATDSQPQHF. DNA of the CDR3: TGTGCCAGCAGAACAGCCACAGATAGTCAGCCCCAGCATTTT.

V is TRBV5-6 and J is TRBJ1-6; 7 bases line up with TRBD1. CDR1 is SGHDT and CDR2 is YYEEEE in the germline V gene. This CDR3 is 18 amino acids long. After removal of 3 bases from V and 6 bases from J, the junction contained 15 bases not matched to a gene. The DNA for the CDR3 is TGTGCCAGCAGCTCGCCCAAATTCCGACAGGGCCGTAATTCACCCCTCCACTTT. This codes for CASSSPKFRQGRNSPLHF.

This chain connects TRBV7-6 to TRBJ2-7, with 7 bases fitting TRBD1. The CDR3 sequence is 15 residues long. Germline CDR1 and CDR2: SGHVS and FNYEAQ. Trimming at V came to 5 bases and at J to 0 bases, leaving 7 bases not matched to a gene. CDR3 in amino acids: CASSERDSSSYEQYF. For the CDR3, the DNA is TGTGCCAGCAGCGAAAGGGACAGTAGCTCCTACGAGCAGTACTTC.

The chain recombines TRBV7-9 with TRBJ2-5; D possibly corresponds to TRBD2 (6 bases). The ends were cut back, 10 bases at V and 2 bases at J, with 17 bases in the middle. This CDR3 region has 14 residues. Germline assignment: CDR1 SEHNR and CDR2 FQNEAQ (reference sequence). The CDR3 here is CATSVGGLQETQYF. In nucleotides, the CDR3 is TGTGCCACCTCGGTAGGAGGGTTGCAAGAGACCCAGTACTTC.

Here the CDR3 reads CASSVLGTSTDTQYF. CDR3 nucleotide sequence: TGTGCCAGCAGTGTACTTGGGACCAGCACAGATACGCAGTATTTT. V is TRBV28 and J is TRBJ2-3; either TRBD1 or TRBD2 may fit D (5 bases each). The CDR3 consists of 15 residues. Germline loops: CDR1 MDHEN, CDR2 SYDVKM. Trimming left V 5 bases short and J 0 bases short, with 12 bases between.

This rearrangement joins TRBV27 to TRBJ2-7, with a weak D call TRBD2 (5 bases). CDR1 and CDR2 from the germline V gene are MNHEY and SMNVEV (reference sequence). The V and J ends lost 2 bases and 3 bases respectively, with 8 bases between them. The CDR3 consists of 13 residues. The CDR3 coding sequence is TGTGCCAGCAGTTTAAAGCGGAACTACGAGCAGTACTTC. This codes for CASSLKRNYEQYF.

The chain carries TRBV7-9 and TRBJ1-1, with 7 bases matching TRBD1. The junction had 16 bases not matched to a gene; V was cut back by 6 bases and J by 6 bases. Germline V gene lookup returns CDR1 SEHNR and CDR2 FQNEAQ (reference sequence). The CDR3 runs 16 residues. The CDR3 region is CASSPTTGTVIPEAFF. DNA of the CDR3: TGTGCCAGCAGTCCCACGACCGGGACAGTGATCCCTGAAGCTTTCTTT.

Of note for this clone: A junction end diverges from the germline sequence, so it may reflect a read error. CDR3 DNA: TGTGCTAGCAGCCCGTCGGGAGAAGTGAGGACCCAGTACTTC. It encodes CASSPSGEVRTQYF. The V gene is TRBV7-7, the J gene TRBJ2-5; maybe TRBD2 (6 bases). Germline CDR1 and CDR2: SSHAT and FNYEAQ (reference sequence). This CDR3 comprises 14 residues.